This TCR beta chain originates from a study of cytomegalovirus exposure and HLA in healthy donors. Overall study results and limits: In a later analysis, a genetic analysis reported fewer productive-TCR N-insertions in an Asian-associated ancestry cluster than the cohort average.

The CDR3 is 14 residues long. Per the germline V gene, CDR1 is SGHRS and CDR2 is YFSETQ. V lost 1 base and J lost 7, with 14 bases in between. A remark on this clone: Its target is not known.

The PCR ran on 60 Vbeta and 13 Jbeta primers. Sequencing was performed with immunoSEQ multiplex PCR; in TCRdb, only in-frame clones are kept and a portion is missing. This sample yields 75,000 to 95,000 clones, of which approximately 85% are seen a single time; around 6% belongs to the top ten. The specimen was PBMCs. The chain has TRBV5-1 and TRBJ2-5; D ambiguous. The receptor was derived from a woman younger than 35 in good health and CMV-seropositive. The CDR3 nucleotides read TGCGCCAGCAGCTTGAGGCTAGATAGTGGGACCCAGTACTTC. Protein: CASSLRLDSGTQYF.